This T cell receptor beta chain was documented in a study of neurological immune-mediated disorders. Whole-study results and caveats: The study found no CDR3 amino acid sequences shared by expanded clones across subjects, suggesting private repertoires in all groups.

This clonotype turned up a few times. Its antigen is unknown. The unsorted libraries were produced from 2 million PBMCs held at -80 C. In every sequencing run, more than 200 million TCR-beta sequences were generated from 15-18 subjects. TCRdb processed the 5' RACE reads anew with MiXCR; each CDR3 protein has one entry. This sample has approximately 74,000 distinct CDR3 sequences, with approximately 5.2% found just once. Germline assignment: CDR1 GTSNPN and CDR2 SVGIG (reference sequence). Trimming at V came to 3 bases and at J to 1 base, leaving 6 bases not matched to a gene. This CDR3 is 15 amino acids long.

The V call is TRBV30, the J call TRBJ1-2; TRBD1 matches 9 bases. Sequenced material: PBMCs. The sequence was collected from a man aged 18 to 29 with multiple sclerosis. Here the CDR3 DNA reads TGTGCCTGGAGGACAGGGGGATCGGGTAACTATGGCTACACCTTC. It codes for CAWRTGGSGNYGYTF.